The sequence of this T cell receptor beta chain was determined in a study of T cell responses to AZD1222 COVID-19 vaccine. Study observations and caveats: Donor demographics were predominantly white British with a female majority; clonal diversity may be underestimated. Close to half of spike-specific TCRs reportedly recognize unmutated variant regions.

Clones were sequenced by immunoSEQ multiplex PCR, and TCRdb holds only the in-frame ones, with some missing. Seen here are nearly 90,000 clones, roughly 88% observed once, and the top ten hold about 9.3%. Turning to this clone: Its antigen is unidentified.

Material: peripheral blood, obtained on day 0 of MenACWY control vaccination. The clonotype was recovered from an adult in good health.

Here the CDR3 reads CASSPPSYQPQHF. DNA of the CDR3: TGTGCCAGCTCACCACCCTCGTATCAGCCCCAGCATTTT. The V gene is TRBV18, the J gene TRBJ1-5; D unresolved. Germline-derived CDR1 and CDR2 are KGHSH and LQKENI. This CDR3 has 13 amino acids. V was trimmed by 0 bases and J by 5 bases, leaving 5 bases between them.